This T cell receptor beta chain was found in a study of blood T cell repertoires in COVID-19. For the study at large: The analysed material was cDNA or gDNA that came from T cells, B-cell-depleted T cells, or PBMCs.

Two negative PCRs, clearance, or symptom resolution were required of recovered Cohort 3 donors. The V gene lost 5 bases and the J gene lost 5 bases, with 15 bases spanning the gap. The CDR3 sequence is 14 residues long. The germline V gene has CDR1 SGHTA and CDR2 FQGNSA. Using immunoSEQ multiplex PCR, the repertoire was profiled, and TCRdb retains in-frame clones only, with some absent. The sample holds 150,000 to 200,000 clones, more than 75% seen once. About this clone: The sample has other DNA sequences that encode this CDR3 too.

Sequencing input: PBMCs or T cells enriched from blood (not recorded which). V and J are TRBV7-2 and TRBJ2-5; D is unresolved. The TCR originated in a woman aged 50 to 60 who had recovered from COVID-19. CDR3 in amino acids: CASSPRGGRETQYF. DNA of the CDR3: TGTGCCAGCAGCCCCCGAGGCGGAAGGGAGACCCAGTACTTC.